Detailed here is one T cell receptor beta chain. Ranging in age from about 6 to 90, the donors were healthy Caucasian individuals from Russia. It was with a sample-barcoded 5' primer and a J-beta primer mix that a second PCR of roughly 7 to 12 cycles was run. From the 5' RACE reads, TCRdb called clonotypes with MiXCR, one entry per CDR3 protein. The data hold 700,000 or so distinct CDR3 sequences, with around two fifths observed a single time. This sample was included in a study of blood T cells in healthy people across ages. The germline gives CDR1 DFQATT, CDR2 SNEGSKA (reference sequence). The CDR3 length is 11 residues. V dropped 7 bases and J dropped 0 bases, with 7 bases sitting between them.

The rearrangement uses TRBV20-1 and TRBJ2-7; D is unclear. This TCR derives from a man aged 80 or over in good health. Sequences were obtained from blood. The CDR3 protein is CSGQRSYEQYF. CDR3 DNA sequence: TGCAGTGGCCAGCGCTCCTACGAGCAGTACTTC.